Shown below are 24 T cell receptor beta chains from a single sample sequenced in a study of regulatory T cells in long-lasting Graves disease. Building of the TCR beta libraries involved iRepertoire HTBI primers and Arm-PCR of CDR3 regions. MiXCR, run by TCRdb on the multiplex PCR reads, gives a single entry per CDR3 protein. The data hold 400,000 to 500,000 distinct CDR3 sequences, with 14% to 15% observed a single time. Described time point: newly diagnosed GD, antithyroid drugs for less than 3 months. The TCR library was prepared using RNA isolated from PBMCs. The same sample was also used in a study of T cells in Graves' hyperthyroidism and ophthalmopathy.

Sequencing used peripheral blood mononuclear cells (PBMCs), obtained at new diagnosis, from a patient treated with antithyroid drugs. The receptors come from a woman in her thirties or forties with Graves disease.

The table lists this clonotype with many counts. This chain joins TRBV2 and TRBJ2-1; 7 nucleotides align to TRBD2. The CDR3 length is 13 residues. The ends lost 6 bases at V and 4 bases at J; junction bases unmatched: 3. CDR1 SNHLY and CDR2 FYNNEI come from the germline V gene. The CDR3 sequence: CASSQRDYNEQFF. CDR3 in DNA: TGTGCCAGCAGCCAGCGGGATTACAATGAGCAGTTCTTC.

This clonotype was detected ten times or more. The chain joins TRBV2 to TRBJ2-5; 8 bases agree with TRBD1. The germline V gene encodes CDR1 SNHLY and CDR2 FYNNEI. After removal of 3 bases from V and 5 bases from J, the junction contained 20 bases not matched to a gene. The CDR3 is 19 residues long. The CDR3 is CASSEEPQPTTGEVETQYF. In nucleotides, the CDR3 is TGTGCCAGCAGTGAGGAACCCCAACCTACGACAGGGGAGGTCGAGACCCAGTACTTC.

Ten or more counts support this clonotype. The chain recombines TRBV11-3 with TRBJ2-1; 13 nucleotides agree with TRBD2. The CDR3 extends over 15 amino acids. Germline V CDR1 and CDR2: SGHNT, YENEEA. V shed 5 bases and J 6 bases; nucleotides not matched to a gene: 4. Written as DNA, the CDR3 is TGTGCCAGCAGCGCAAGGACTAGCGGGAGCAATGAGCAGTTCTTC. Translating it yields CASSARTSGSNEQFF.

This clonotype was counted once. The CDR3 DNA reads TGTGCCAGCAGTTTAAACGCGGGAGGGGACGAGCAGTACTTC. Amino acid sequence: CASSLNAGGDEQYF. The V call is TRBV28, the J call TRBJ2-7; 9 bases map to TRBD2. This CDR3 is 14 amino acids long. The trim removed 2 bases at V and 5 bases at J, leaving 4 bases unmatched. The V gene's germline CDR1 is MDHEN and CDR2 SYDVKM.

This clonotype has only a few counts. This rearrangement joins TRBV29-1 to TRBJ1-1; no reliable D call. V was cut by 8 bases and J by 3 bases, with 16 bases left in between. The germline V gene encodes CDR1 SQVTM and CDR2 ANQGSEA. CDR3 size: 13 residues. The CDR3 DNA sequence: TGCAGCACCACTGGGGTTGGGGACACTGAAGCTTTCTTT. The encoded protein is CSTTGVGDTEAFF.

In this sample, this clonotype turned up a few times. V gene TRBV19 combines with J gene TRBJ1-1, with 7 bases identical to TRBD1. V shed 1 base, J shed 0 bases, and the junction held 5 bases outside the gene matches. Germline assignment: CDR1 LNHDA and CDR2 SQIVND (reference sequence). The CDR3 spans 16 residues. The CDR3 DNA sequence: TGTGCCAGTAGTATAGCGACGACAGGGTTGAACACTGAAGCTTTCTTT. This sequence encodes CASSIATTGLNTEAFF.

The chain's CDR3 is CASSPTTRIFGEANYGYTF. The CDR3 nucleotides read TGTGCCAGCAGCCCCACAACCAGGATTTTTGGGGAAGCTAACTATGGCTACACCTTC. The J gene is TRBJ1-2, the V gene TRBV11-2, with D hard to call. Germline loops: CDR1 SGHAT, CDR2 FQNNGV. Trimming left V 5 bases short and J 0 bases short, with 25 bases between. CDR3 length: 19 amino acids. Full variable domain (remainder filled in from reference TRBV11-2 and TRBJ1-2): EAGVAQSPRYKIIEKRQSVAFWCNPISGHATLYWYQQILGQGPKLLIQFQNNGVVDDSQLPKDRFSAERLKGVDSTLKIQPAKLEDSAVYLCASSPTTRIFGEANYGYTFGSGTRLTVV.

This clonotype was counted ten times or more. CDR3 nucleotide sequence: TGTGCCAGCAGCTTAGCGCCAGGGGGCTTCTATGGCTACACCTTC. Its protein is CASSLAPGGFYGYTF. V usage is TRBV11-1 and J usage is TRBJ1-2, with TRBD1 matching over 8 bases. Germline assignment: CDR1 SGHAT and CDR2 FQDESV (reference sequence). The CDR3 runs 15 residues. With 0 bases clipped from V and 4 bases from J, the junction kept 4 bases outside the gene matches.

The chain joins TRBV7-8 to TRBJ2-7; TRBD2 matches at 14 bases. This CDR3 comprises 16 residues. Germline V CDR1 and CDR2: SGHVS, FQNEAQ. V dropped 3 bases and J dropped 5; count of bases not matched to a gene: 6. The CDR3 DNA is TGTGCCAGCAGCTTTGGGACTAGCGGGAGCAAAGACGAGCAGTACTTC. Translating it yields CASSFGTSGSKDEQYF.

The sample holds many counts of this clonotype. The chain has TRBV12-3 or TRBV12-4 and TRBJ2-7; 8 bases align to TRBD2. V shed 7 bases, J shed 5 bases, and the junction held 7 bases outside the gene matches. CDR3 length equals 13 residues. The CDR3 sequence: CASTRGTRNEQYF. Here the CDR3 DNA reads TGTGCCAGCACCCGGGGGACTAGAAACGAGCAGTACTTC.

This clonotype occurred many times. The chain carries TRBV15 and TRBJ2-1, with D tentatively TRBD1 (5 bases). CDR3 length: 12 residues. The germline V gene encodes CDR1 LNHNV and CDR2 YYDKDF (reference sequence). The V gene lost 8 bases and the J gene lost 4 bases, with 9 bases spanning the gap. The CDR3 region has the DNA TGTGCCACCGGGGCAACGTACAATGAGCAGTTCTTC. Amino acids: CATGATYNEQFF.

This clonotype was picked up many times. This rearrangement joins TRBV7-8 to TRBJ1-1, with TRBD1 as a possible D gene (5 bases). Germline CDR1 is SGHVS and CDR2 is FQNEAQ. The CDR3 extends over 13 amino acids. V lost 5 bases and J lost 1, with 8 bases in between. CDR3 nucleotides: TGTGCCAGCAGCATTGACAGGAACACTGAAGCTTTCTTT. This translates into CASSIDRNTEAFF.

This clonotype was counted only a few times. The CDR3 DNA reads as TGTGCCACCAGCAGAGATCCATATAGAACTGGAAACACCATATATTTT. Protein sequence: CATSRDPYRTGNTIYF. The V call is TRBV15, the J call TRBJ1-3, with D hard to call. V lost 0 bases, J lost 2 bases, and 11 bases lay in between. Germline V CDR1 and CDR2: LNHNV, YYDKDF (reference sequence). The CDR3 consists of 16 residues.

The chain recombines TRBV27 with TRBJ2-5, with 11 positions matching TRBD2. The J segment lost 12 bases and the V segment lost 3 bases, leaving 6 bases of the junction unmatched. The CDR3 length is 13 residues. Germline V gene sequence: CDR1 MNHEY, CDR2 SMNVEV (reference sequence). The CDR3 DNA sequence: TGTGCCAGCAGTTTGGAACTAGCGGGAGAAAAGTACTTC. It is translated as CASSLELAGEKYF.

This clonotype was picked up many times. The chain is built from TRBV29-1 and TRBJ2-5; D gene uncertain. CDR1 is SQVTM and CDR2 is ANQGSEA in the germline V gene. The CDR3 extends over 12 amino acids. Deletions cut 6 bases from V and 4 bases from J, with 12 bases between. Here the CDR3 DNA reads TGCAGCGTACGAACTCGAGGAGAGACCCAGTACTTC. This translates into CSVRTRGETQYF. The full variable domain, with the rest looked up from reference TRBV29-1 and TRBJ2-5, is SAVISQKPSRDICQRGTSLTIQCQVDSQVTMMFWYRQQPGQSLTLIATANQGSEATYESGFVIDKFPISRPNLTFSTLTVSNMSPEDSSIYLCSVRTRGETQYFGPGTRLLVL.

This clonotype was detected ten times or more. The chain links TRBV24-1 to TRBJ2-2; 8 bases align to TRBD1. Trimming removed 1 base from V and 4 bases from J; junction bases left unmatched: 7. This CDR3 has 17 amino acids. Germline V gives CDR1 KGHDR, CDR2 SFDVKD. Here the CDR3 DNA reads TGTGCCACCAGTGATTTAGCAGGGGGCGAATCCACCGGGGAGCTGTTTTTT. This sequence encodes CATSDLAGGESTGELFF.

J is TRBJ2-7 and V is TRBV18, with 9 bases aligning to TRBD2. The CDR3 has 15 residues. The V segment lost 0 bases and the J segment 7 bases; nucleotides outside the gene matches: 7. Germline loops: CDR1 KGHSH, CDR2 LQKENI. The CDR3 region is CASSPPSGSTGEQYF. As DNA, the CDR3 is TGTGCCAGCTCACCACCTAGCGGGAGTACGGGTGAGCAGTACTTC.

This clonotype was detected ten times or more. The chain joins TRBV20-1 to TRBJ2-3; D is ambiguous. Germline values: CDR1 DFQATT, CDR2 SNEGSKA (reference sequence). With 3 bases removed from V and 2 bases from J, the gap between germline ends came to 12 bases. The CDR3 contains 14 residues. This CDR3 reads CSASLSGHTDTQYF. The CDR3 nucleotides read TGCAGTGCTAGTTTGTCGGGCCACACAGATACGCAGTATTTT.

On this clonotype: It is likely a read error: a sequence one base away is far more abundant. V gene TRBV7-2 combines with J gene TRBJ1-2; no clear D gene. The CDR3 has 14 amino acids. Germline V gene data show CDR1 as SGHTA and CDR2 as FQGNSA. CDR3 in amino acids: CASSLGGTIYGHTF. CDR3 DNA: TGTGCCAGCAGCTTAGGAGGAACGATCTATGGCCACACCTTC.

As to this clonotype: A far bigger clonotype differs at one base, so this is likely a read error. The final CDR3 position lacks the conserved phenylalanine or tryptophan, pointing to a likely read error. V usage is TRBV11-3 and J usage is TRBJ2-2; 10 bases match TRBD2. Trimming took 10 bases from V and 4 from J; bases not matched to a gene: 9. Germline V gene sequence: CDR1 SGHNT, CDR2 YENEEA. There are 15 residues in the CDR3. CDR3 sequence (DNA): TGTGCCACCTCCCAGGGACTAGCGTTCACCGGGGAGCTGTTTCTT. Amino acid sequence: CATSQGLAFTGELFL.

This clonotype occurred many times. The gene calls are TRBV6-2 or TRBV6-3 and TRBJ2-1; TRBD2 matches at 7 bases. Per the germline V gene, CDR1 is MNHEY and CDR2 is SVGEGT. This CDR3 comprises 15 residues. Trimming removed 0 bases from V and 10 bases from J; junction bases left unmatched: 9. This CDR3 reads CASSYSRVTGGEQFF. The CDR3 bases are TGTGCCAGCAGTTACTCGAGAGTGACGGGAGGCGAGCAGTTCTTC.

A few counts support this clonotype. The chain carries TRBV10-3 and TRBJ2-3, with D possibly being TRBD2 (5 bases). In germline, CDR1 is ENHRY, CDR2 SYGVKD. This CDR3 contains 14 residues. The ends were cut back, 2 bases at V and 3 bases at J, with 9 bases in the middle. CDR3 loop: CAISEAGSTDTQYF. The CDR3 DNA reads TGTGCCATCAGTGAGGCGGGTTCAACAGATACGCAGTATTTT.

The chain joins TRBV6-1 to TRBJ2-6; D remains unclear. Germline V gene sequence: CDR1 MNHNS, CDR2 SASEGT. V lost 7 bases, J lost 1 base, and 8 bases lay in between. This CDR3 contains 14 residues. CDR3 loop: CASTPRSGANVLTF. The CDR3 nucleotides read TGTGCCAGCACCCCGAGGTCTGGGGCCAACGTCCTGACTTTC.

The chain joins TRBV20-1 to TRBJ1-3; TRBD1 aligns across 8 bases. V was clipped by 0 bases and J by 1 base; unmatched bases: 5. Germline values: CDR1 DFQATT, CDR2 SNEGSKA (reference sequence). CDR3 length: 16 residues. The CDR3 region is CSARDRQGSSGNTIYF. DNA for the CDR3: TGCAGTGCTAGAGACAGACAGGGGAGTTCTGGAAACACCATATATTTT.